This T cell receptor (beta chain) was sequenced during a study of T cells in Graves' hyperthyroidism and ophthalmopathy. CDR1 and CDR2 (germline): SGHAT, FQNNGV. The CDR3 contains 19 residues. V lost 4 bases and J lost 0, with 19 bases in between. In this sample, this clonotype turned up many times. The antigen remains unidentified. Before ophthalmopathy appeared, progressors gave blood at initial hyperthyroidism diagnosis. The TCR beta CDR3 regions underwent amplification using RNA transcripts as the source. The HTBI primer set was used in a first-round RT-PCR of the TCR CDR3. TCRdb reanalysed the multiplex PCR reads using MiXCR and keeps one entry per CDR3 protein. The sample yields around 250,000 distinct CDR3 sequences, 13% to 15% seen once. Study-wide results and caveats: The majority of expanded thyroid clonotypes above 0.001 also appeared in blood.

The TCR was taken from a woman aged 40 to 55 with Graves' hyperthyroidism that later progressed to Graves' ophthalmopathy. The sequenced sample was blood. The V call is TRBV11-2, the J call TRBJ1-6; D gene uncertain. This chain's CDR3 is CASSSIRAPPSSYNSPLHF. The CDR3 nucleotides read TGTGCCAGCAGCTCAATTAGGGCCCCACCGAGCTCCTATAATTCACCCCTCCACTTT.